This passage covers 4 T cell receptor beta chains from one sample sequenced in a study of blood T cell repertoires in COVID-19. Method: immunoSEQ multiplex PCR; TCRdb's copy keeps in-frame clones and lacks some. This sample has roughly 250,000 clones; approximately 90% occur once, and the top ten carry 2% to 2.5%. Sequences were obtained from peripheral blood. The source is a woman aged 40 to 50 who had recovered from COVID-19.

This sequence joins TRBV10-3 and TRBJ2-7; 9 bases are a match to TRBD2. The CDR3 length is 16 residues. The V gene end was trimmed by 0 bases and the J gene end by 7 bases; junction bases not matched to a gene: 10. Germline CDR1 reads ENHRY; CDR2 reads SYGVKD. In nucleotides, the CDR3 is TGTGCCATCAGTGAGTCCTTCCTAGCGGGATCGGGAGAGCAGTACTTC. Its protein is CAISESFLAGSGEQYF.

The chain is built from TRBV7-3 and TRBJ2-7, with TRBD1 matching 8 bases. The CDR3 loop spans 15 amino acids. J was trimmed by 1 base and V by 2 bases; bases with no gene match: 4. Germline-derived CDR1 and CDR2 are SGHTA and FQGTGA. The CDR3 nucleotides read TGTGCCAGCAGCTTATCAGGGGGCAAGTCCTACGAGCAGTACTTC. This translates into CASSLSGGKSYEQYF.

This chain links TRBV11-2 with TRBJ2-1; 8 bases are a match to TRBD2. V shed 5 bases and J 9 bases; nucleotides not matched to a gene: 12. Per the germline V gene, CDR1 is SGHAT and CDR2 is FQNNGV. The CDR3 has 15 residues. As DNA, the CDR3 is TGTGCCAGCAGCCGGAGTTGGGCGGGAGGTGGTGAGCAGTTCTTC. This translates into CASSRSWAGGGEQFF. Supplemented by reference TRBV11-2 and TRBJ2-1, the full variable domain reads EAGVAQSPRYKIIEKRQSVAFWCNPISGHATLYWYQQILGQGPKLLIQFQNNGVVDDSQLPKDRFSAERLKGVDSTLKIQPAKLEDSAVYLCASSRSWAGGGEQFFGPGTRLTVL.

The rearrangement joins TRBV19 to TRBJ1-1, with D unresolved. CDR1 LNHDA and CDR2 SQIVND come from the germline V gene (reference sequence). The CDR3 spans 14 residues. Between the trimmed V and J ends, which lost 6 bases and 0 bases, there was a span of 11 bases. The CDR3 DNA reads as TGTGCCAGTAGCCCCACAACCATGAACACTGAAGCTTTCTTT. Protein product: CASSPTTMNTEAFF.